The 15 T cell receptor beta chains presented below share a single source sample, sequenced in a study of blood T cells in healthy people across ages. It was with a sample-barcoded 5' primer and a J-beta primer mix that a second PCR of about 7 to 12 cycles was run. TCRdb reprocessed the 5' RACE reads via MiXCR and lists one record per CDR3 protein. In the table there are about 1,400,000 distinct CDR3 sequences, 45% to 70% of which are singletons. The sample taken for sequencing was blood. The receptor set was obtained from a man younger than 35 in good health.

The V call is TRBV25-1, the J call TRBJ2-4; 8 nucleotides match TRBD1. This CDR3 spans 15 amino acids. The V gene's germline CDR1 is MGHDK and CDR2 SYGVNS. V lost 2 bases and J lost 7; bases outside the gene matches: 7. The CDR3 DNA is TGTGCCAGCAGTGAAGATGACAGGGGTTGGAACATTCAGTACTTC. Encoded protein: CASSEDDRGWNIQYF.

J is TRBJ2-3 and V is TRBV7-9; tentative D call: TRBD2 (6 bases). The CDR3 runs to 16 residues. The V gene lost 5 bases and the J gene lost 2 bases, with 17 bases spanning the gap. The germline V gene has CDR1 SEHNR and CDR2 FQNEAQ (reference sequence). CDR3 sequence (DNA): TGTGCCAGCAGCCAAGGGATCGGACTAAACACAGATACGCAGTATTTT. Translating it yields CASSQGIGLNTDTQYF. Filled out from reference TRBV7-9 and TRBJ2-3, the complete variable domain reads DTGVSQNPRHKITKRGQNVTFRCDPISEHNRLYWYRQTLGQGPEFLTYFQNEAQLEKSRLLSDRFSAERPKGSFSTLEIQRTEQGDSAMYLCASSQGIGLNTDTQYFGPGTRLTVL.

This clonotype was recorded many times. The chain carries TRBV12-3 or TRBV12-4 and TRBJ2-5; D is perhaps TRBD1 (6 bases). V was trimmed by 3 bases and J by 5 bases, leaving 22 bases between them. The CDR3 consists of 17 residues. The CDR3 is CASSFAMTGAGDETQYF. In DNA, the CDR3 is TGTGCCAGCAGTTTCGCGATGACGGGTGCAGGGGATGAGACCCAGTACTTC.

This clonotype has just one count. The CDR3 coding sequence is TGCAGCGTTGAAGATCTTCGGGACAGGGGTAAAGAGACCCAGTACTTC. Translated, it gives CSVEDLRDRGKETQYF. The chain is built from TRBV29-1 and TRBJ2-5, with 10 bases fitting TRBD1. The germline gives CDR1 SQVTM, CDR2 ANQGSEA. The ends lost 0 bases at V and 3 bases at J; junction bases unmatched: 7. The CDR3 has 16 amino acids.

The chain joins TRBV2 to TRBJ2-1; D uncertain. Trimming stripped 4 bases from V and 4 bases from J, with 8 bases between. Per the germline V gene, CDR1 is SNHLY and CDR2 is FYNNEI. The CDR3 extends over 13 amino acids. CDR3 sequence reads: CASSGVNYNEQFF. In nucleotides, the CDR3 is TGTGCCAGCAGTGGTGTAAATTACAATGAGCAGTTCTTC.

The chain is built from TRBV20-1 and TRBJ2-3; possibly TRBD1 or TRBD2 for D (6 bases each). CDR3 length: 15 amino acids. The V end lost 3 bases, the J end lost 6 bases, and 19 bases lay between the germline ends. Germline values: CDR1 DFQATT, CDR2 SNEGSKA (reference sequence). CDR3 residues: CSASLDGGRFDTQYF. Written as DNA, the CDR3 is TGCAGTGCTAGTTTGGACGGGGGCAGGTTTGATACGCAGTATTTT.

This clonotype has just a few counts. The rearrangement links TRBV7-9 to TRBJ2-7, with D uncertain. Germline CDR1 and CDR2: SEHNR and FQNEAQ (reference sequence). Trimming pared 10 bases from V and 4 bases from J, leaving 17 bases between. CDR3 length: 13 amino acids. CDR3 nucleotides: TGTGCCACCCGGACGTTAGGACCATACGAGCAGTACTTC. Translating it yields CATRTLGPYEQYF.

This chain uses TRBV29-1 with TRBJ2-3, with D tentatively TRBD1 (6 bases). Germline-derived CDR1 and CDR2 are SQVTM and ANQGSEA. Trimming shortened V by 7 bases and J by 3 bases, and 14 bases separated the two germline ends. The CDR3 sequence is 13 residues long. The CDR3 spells CSDRDTSTDTQYF. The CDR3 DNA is TGCAGCGACCGGGACACCTCGACAGATACGCAGTATTTT.

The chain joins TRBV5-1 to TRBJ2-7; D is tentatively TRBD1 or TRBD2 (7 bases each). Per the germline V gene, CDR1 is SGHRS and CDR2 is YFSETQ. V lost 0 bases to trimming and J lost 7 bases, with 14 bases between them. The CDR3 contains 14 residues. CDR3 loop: CASSLDRGLREQYF. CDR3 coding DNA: TGCGCCAGCAGCTTGGACAGGGGACTACGGGAGCAGTACTTC.

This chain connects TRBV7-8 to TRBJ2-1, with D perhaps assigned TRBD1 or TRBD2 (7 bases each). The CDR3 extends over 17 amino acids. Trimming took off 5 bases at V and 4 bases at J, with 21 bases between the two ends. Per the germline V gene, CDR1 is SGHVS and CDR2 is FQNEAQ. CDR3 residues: CASSLPTQGGGYNEQFF. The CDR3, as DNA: TGTGCCAGCAGCCTCCCCACTCAGGGGGGAGGGTACAATGAGCAGTTCTTC.

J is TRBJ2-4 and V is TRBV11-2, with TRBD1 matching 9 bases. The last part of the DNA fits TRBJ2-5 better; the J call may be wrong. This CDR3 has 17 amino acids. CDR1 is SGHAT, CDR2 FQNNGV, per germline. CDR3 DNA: TGTGCCAGCAGCTTAGTACAGGGGGCGCGTAGTAAGGAGACCCAGTACTTC. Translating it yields CASSLVQGARSKETQYF.

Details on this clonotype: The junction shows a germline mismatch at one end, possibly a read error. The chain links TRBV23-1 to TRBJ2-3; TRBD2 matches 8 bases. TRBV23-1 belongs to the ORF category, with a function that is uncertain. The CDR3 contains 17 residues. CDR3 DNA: TGCGCCAGCAGGGAAGAGCGGGGGACACCTAGCACAGATACGCTGTATTTT. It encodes CASREERGTPSTDTLYF.

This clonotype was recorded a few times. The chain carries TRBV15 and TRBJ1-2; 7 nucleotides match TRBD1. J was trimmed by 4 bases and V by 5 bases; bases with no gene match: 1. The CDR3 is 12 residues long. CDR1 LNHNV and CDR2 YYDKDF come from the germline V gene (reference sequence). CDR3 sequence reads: CATSRDSYGYTF. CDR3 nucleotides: TGTGCCACCAGCCGGGACAGCTATGGCTACACCTTC. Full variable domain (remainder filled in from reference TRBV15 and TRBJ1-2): DAMVIQNPRYQVTQFGKPVTLSCSQTLNHNVMYWYQQKSSQAPKLLFHYYDKDFNNEADTPDNFQSRRPNTSFCFLDIRSPGLGDTAMYLCATSRDSYGYTFGSGTRLTVV.

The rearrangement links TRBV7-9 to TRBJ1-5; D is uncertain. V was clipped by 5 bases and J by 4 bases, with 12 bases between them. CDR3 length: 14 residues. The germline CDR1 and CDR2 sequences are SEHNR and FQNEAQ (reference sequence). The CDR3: CASSESPGNQPQHF. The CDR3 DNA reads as TGTGCCAGCAGCGAAAGTCCAGGAAATCAGCCCCAGCATTTT.

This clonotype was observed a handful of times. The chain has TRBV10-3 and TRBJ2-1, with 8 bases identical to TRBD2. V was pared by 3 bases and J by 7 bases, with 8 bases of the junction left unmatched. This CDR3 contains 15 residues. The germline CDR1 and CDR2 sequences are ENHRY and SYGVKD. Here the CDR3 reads CAISETSGSGNEQFF. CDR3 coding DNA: TGTGCCATCAGTGAAACCAGCGGGAGTGGGAATGAGCAGTTCTTC.